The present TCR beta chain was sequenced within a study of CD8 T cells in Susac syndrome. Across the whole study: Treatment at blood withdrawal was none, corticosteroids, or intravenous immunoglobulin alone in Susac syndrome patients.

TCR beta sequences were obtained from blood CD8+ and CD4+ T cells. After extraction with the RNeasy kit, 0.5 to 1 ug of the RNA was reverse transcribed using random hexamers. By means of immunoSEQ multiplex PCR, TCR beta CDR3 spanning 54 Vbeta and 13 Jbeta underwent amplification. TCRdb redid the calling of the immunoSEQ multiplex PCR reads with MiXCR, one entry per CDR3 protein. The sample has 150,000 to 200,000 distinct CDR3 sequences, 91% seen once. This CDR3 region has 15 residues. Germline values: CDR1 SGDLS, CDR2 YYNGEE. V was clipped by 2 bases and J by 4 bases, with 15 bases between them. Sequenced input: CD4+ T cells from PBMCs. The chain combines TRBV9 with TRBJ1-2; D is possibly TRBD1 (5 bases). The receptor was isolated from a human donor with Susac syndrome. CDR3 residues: CASSVLPSGSYGYTF. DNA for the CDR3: TGTGCCAGCAGCGTCCTCCCTTCAGGGAGCTATGGCTACACCTTC.